This TCR beta chain originates from a study of vaccination and CD4 T cells after COVID-19. As to treatment: approximately 9-day PBMC culture with coronavirus spike peptide pools or control peptides (ViraFEST assay). Germline CDR1 and CDR2: LGHDT and YNNKEL (reference sequence). This CDR3 contains 13 residues. Trimming took 1 base from V and 0 from J, leaving 3 bases between them. Details on this clonotype: The antigen remains undetermined.

The Oncomine TCR Beta short-read assay was applied to DNA of cultured CD4+ T cells. TCRdb re-derived calls from the PCR reads in MiXCR, one entry per CDR3 protein. The profile shows fewer than 20,000 distinct CDR3 sequences, roughly 50% of them singletons. This specimen consisted of CD4+ T cells from blood, cultured in vitro, obtained before SARS-CoV-2 vaccination. This receptor was identified in a human donor who had recovered from COVID-19. The chain recombines TRBV3-1 with TRBJ1-1; no definite D call. CDR3: CASSQVVNTEAFF. DNA of the CDR3: TGTGCCAGCAGCCAAGTCGTGAACACTGAAGCTTTCTTT.